The rows below give T cell receptor beta chains drawn from one sample of a study of shared clonotypes between healthy human individuals. The method was immunoSEQ multiplex PCR; TCRdb's version includes in-frame clones alone and lacks a portion of them. The table lists more than 1.2 million clones, roughly 98.5% of them singletons. The specimen was naive CD4+ T cells sorted from blood. Receptors were obtained from a man aged 30 to 45 in good health. Both conserved end residues are part of each CDR3. Fields, in order: clone size, V gene, D gene, J gene, CDR3 DNA, CDR3 protein. A D gene is named only where the DNA matches it firmly. Expanded clones are given a class, and other clones once, few, many or no size at all.

size: NA; V: TRBV6-6; D: NA; J: TRBJ2-1; DNA: TGTGCCAGCAGTTACGGGGGGCCAGCCTACAATGAGCAGTTCTTC; CDR3: CASSYGGPAYNEQFF
size: NA; V: TRBV5-1; D: TRBD2; J: TRBJ2-7; DNA: TGCGCCAGCAGCCTGACTAGCGGCTCCTACGAGCAGTACTTC; CDR3: CASSLTSGSYEQYF
size: NA; V: TRBV9; D: NA; J: TRBJ1-5; DNA: TGTGCCAGCAGCGTATCCGACTCTTTACATCAGCCCCAGCATTTT; CDR3: CASSVSDSLHQPQHF
size: NA; V: TRBV28; D: NA; J: TRBJ1-2; DNA: TGTGCCAGCAGTTTATTGCCTCGTCTGGGCAGGAACTATGGCTACACCTTC; CDR3: CASSLLPRLGRNYGYTF
size: NA; V: TRBV5-4; D: NA; J: TRBJ2-1; DNA: TGTGCCAGCAGCACGGAGGGTCCGAGGAATGAGCAGTTCTTC; CDR3: CASSTEGPRNEQFF
size: once; V: TRBV9; D: NA; J: TRBJ1-1; DNA: TGTGCCAGCAGCGTCCCTACCAGGGCTGAAGCTTTCTTT; CDR3: CASSVPTRAEAFF
size: NA; V: TRBV5-6; D: NA; J: TRBJ1-4; DNA: TGTGCCAGCAGCCTAACCGACAGCTCTGAAAAACTGTTTTTT; CDR3: CASSLTDSSEKLFF
size: NA; V: TRBV7-3; D: NA; J: TRBJ1-2; DNA: TGTGCCAGCAACCTAGAGGGGCCGGGGGCGAACTATGGCTACACCTTC; CDR3: CASNLEGPGANYGYTF
size: NA; V: TRBV29-1; D: NA; J: TRBJ2-2; DNA: TGCAGCGTTGAAGTAGGGTCTCCCGGGGAGCTGTTTTTT; CDR3: CSVEVGSPGELFF
size: NA; V: TRBV10-2; D: NA; J: TRBJ1-1; DNA: TGCGCCACTCAGGGGCCCACTGAAGCTTTCTTT; CDR3: CATQGPTEAFF
size: NA; V: TRBV9; D: TRBD2; J: TRBJ2-1; DNA: TGTGCCAGCAGCCAGGGACTAGCGCATTACAATGAGCAGTTCTTC; CDR3: CASSQGLAHYNEQFF
size: NA; V: TRBV11-2; D: NA; J: TRBJ2-3; DNA: TGTGCCAGCAGCCGGAGTGACTTCGGGACCACAGATACGCAGTATTTT; CDR3: CASSRSDFGTTDTQYF
size: NA; V: TRBV28; D: NA; J: TRBJ2-7; DNA: TGTGCCAGCAGTGCTGGGCCCCACGGTCAGTACTTC; CDR3: CASSAGPHGQYF
size: NA; V: TRBV6-5; D: NA; J: TRBJ1-1; DNA: TGTGCCAGCATTAAGCATCGGGGTGGCACTGAAGCTTTCTTT; CDR3: CASIKHRGGTEAFF
size: NA; V: TRBV2; D: NA; J: TRBJ2-1; DNA: TGTGCCAGCAGTGACAGGATTGAGCAGTTCTTC; CDR3: CASSDRIEQFF